This is a list of T cell receptor beta chains from one sample in a study of blood T cell repertoires in COVID-19. The table came from immunoSEQ multiplex PCR; TCRdb's copy has only in-frame clones and leaves some out. The sample lists 100,000 or so clones; about 89% were seen once. Material for sequencing was peripheral blood. These receptors originate from a woman aged 30 to 39 with acute or convalescent COVID-19. Each CDR3 is given with its conserved first and last residue. The D gene is left open where the match is weak. Clone size is not always given. Where it is, it says once, few, many or a class for expanded clones.

TRBJ2-3,.,TRBV5-1,TRBD2,TGCGCCAGCAGCCCCGGACTAGCGGGGGCCCTCGGCACAGATACGCAGTATTTT,CASSPGLAGALGTDTQYF
TRBJ1-2,.,TRBV24-1,.,TGTGCCACCAGTGACAGGGTGGGTGGCTACACCTTC,CATSDRVGGYTF
TRBJ1-1,.,TRBV27,.,TGTGCCAGCACCCTTTTGGGAGGGCTGAACACTGAAGCTTTCTTT,CASTLLGGLNTEAFF
TRBJ2-1,.,TRBV7-2,.,TGTGCCAGCAGCTTAATGGCCACGGGGCAGTTCTTC,CASSLMATGQFF
TRBJ1-1,.,TRBV7-8,.,TGTGCCAGCAGCTTAATCCAGAACACTGAAGCTTTCTTT,CASSLIQNTEAFF
TRBJ2-1,.,TRBV2,TRBD2,TGTGCCAGCAGCATGGGACTAACAGGCGGTTGGGAGCAGTTCTTC,CASSMGLTGGWEQFF
TRBJ1-6,.,TRBV7-9,.,TGTGCCACCGCCCCCGGTGGTAATTCACCCCTCCACTTT,CATAPGGNSPLHF
TRBJ1-1,.,TRBV18,.,TGTGCCAGCTCACCAACACGGAACACTGAAGCTTTCTTT,CASSPTRNTEAFF
TRBJ1-1,.,TRBV5-6,.,TGTGCCAGCAGCTTCGAAGCCACTGAAGCTTTCTTT,CASSFEATEAFF
TRBJ2-3,.,TRBV5-1,.,TGCGCCAGCAGCTTCTCAGGGGCCAGCACAGATACGCAGTATTTT,CASSFSGASTDTQYF
TRBJ1-1,.,TRBV7-6,.,TGTGCCAGCAGCTTAGACCGGGGCACTGAAGCTTTCTTT,CASSLDRGTEAFF
TRBJ2-1,.,TRBV7-9,TRBD1,TGTGCCAGCAGCTTAGCGCTGGACAGGGCTGGCGAGCAGTTCTTC,CASSLALDRAGEQFF
TRBJ2-2,.,TRBV11-2,TRBD2,TGTGCCAGCAGCTTAGGACGGGGGGGCCTCACCGGGGAGCTGTTTTTT,CASSLGRGGLTGELFF
TRBJ1-2,few,TRBV19,.,TGTGCCAGTAGGGACCAGGGCTTCGCCCCCTATGGCTACACCTTC,CASRDQGFAPYGYTF
TRBJ1-2,.,TRBV10-2,.,TGCGCCAGCAGTGAGAGCGCGGTGAGGGTGGGAGGCTACACCTTC,CASSESAVRVGGYTF
TRBJ1-3,once,TRBV6-5,TRBD1,TGTGCCAGCAGTTATGCGGGACAGGGTGGATACACCATATATTTT,CASSYAGQGGYTIYF
TRBJ2-2,.,TRBV2,TRBD2,TGTGCCAGCAGTTCACTAGCGGGGGGGAACACCGGGGAGCTGTTTTTT,CASSSLAGGNTGELFF
TRBJ2-3,once,TRBV7-6,TRBD2,TGTGCCAGCAGCTTAGGTAGCGGGGGGGCAGTCGCAGATACGCAGTATTTT,CASSLGSGGAVADTQYF
TRBJ1-2,few,TRBV28,.,TGTGCCAGCTCCTCGACAGAAAACTATGGCTACACCTTC,CASSSTENYGYTF
TRBJ2-7,.,TRBV28,.,TGTGCCACCTGGCACGGGACACAATACGAGCAGTACTTC,CATWHGTQYEQYF
TRBJ2-2,.,TRBV9,.,TGTGCCAGCAGCGTAGACACGAACACCGGGGAGCTGTTTTTT,CASSVDTNTGELFF
TRBJ2-5,.,TRBV2,TRBD1,TGTGCCAGCAATTTCGGCGGGACAGGGGACGCGACCCAGTACTTC,CASNFGGTGDATQYF
TRBJ2-7,.,TRBV7-8,TRBD2,TGTGCCAGCAGACGTCGAGCGGGGGGCTACGAGCAGTACTTC,CASRRRAGGYEQYF
TRBJ2-7,.,TRBV30,TRBD1,TGTGCCTGGAGTCCCGGGACAGAAGTCTACGAGCAGTACTTC,CAWSPGTEVYEQYF
TRBJ1-2,.,TRBV28,TRBD1,TGTGCCAGCAGTCCCGGGACAGGGCACTATGGCTACACCTTC,CASSPGTGHYGYTF
TRBJ1-5,once,TRBV12-5,TRBD1,TGTGCTAGTGGACCGGGACAGGTATATCAGCCCCAGCATTTT,CASGPGQVYQPQHF
TRBJ1-2,.,TRBV7-9,.,TGTGCCAGCAGCCTCCGACAGTTCTATGGCTACACCTTC,CASSLRQFYGYTF
TRBJ1-2,once,TRBV5-6,TRBD1,TGTGCCAGCAGAATTGGACAGGGGGCTAACTATGGCTACACCTTC,CASRIGQGANYGYTF
TRBJ2-2,.,TRBV5-6,.,TGTGCCAGCAGCCCTACTAGAACCGGGGAGCTGTTTTTT,CASSPTRTGELFF
TRBJ2-7,.,TRBV28,.,TGTGCCAGCAGTTTTGTGGGGAGAGGTGAGCAGTACTTC,CASSFVGRGEQYF
TRBJ1-5,.,TRBV24-1,.,TGTGCCACCAGTGATGGGAGCCAGCCCCAGCATTTT,CATSDGSQPQHF
TRBJ2-7,.,TRBV18,TRBD2,TGTGCCAGCTCACCACCTGGAGTGGGTAGCGGGGGGCCTACCTACGAGCAGTACTTC,CASSPPGVGSGGPTYEQYF
TRBJ2-1,.,TRBV5-1,.,TGCGCCAGCACTCTTGGGCAGAACAATGAGCAGTTCTTC,CASTLGQNNEQFF
TRBJ2-7,.,TRBV6-1,TRBD2,TGTGCCAGCAGTCGGACGGGGGGAATGGCCTACGAGCAGTACTTC,CASSRTGGMAYEQYF
TRBJ1-3,.,TRBV3-1/TRBV3-2,TRBD1,TGTGCCAGCAGTTTCGACAGGGCAAACACCATATATTTT,CASSFDRANTIYF
TRBJ2-2,.,TRBV5-8,.,TGTGCCAGCAGCCCCCCCAATCGGGATGGATCCGGGGAGCTGTTTTTT,CASSPPNRDGSGELFF
TRBJ1-1,once,TRBV28,TRBD1,TGTGCCAGCAGTGACAGGGGGCAATGGATCTTTGAAGCTTTCTTT,CASSDRGQWIFEAFF
TRBJ2-1,once,TRBV4-1,TRBD2,TGCGCCAGCAGCCGCTCGACTAGCGTTACCTACAATGAGCAGTTCTTC,CASSRSTSVTYNEQFF
TRBJ1-3,.,TRBV19,.,TGTGCCAGTAAGAGACAGCCCTGGTCTGGAAACACCATATATTTT,CASKRQPWSGNTIYF
TRBJ1-1,.,TRBV5-6,TRBD1,TGTGCCAGCAGCTGGCGTACTCCGGGACAGGGACCGTGGGCTTTCTTT,CASSWRTPGQGPWAFF
TRBJ1-2,.,TRBV11-2,.,TGTGCCAGCAGCTTAGAGGGCAGGCCATATGGCTACACCTTC,CASSLEGRPYGYTF
TRBJ2-7,.,TRBV2,TRBD1,TGTGCCAGCAGTGACCCGACAGGGGTTAGCTCCTACGAGCAGTACTTC,CASSDPTGVSSYEQYF
TRBJ1-6,.,TRBV25-1,.,TGTGCCAGCAGTTATTCCGGGAGTCATAATTCACCCCTCCACTTT,CASSYSGSHNSPLHF